This T cell receptor beta chain was obtained from a study of molecular identifiers for immune sequencing clone quantification. In the study overall: In replicates, RNA from roughly 21,000 or 96,000 naive CD8 cells was divided five ways and four parts were sequenced.

MiXCR was run by TCRdb on the PCR reads, yielding one entry per CDR3 protein. The repertoire holds 300,000 to 350,000 distinct CDR3 sequences, with around 21% as singletons. This CDR3 is built from 17 residues. Germline V gives CDR1 SGDLS, CDR2 YYNGEE. Losses at the gene ends were 0 bases for V and 1 base for J; bases not matched to a gene: 7. Remarks on this clonotype: Its matching antigen is unknown.

The CD8+CD4-CCR7+CD45RA+ phenotype defined the sorted naive CD8 T cells. Study results and limitations: Spiked Jurkat TCR RNA equal to one cell could reportedly be picked out among some 1 million naive cells.

This chain connects TRBV9 to TRBJ2-3; 8 nucleotides match TRBD1. This sequence originates from a human donor in good health. Some libraries in this study had Jurkat cell RNA spiked in. Sequencing was done on a sample of naive CD8+ T cells from blood, with Jurkat cell RNA spiked in. Subset: FACS-sorted CD8+CD4-CCR7+CD45RA+ naive T cells. The CDR3 spells CASSVEFQGAGTDTQYF. CDR3 nucleotides: TGTGCCAGCAGCGTAGAGTTCCAGGGGGCAGGCACAGATACGCAGTATTTT.